The text below deals with one T cell receptor (beta chain). Its antigen has not been determined. Within one base of it there is no much larger clone, and no base qualities were kept. The sample belongs to a study of blood T cell repertoires in COVID-19 (TCRdb year 2020). About the investigation overall: Collaborator samples came from the United States, Italy and Spain and covered acute and convalescent phases of COVID-19. HLA class I and class II types, where available, came from metadata supplied by the sample provider rather than from assay-based typing. The material from the prospective study consisted of cDNA or gDNA derived from T cells, B-cell-depleted T cells, or PBMCs. Subjects who had been exposed to COVID-19, were actively infected with it, or had recovered from it provided the deeply sampled blood TCRbeta repertoires that made up the dataset. The repertoires were released in a freely available public database meant as a resource for research on the immune response to SARS-CoV-2. Samples came from the ongoing ImmuneRACE study (first 160 participants) plus 1,254 subjects from 6 global collaborators. Sample metadata almost always included a de-identified subject ID, COVID-19 status, age in years and sex.

Whole blood was collected in K2EDTA tubes by collaborating institutions according to the institutions' own protocols. Collaborator samples were shipped for TCRbeta analysis as frozen whole blood, isolated PBMCs, or DNA extracted from either sample type. Overall results and qualifications from the work: The quantity of clinical and demographic metadata differed by source and by participant and was supplied without curation.

The immunoSEQ Assay, a bias-controlled multiplex PCR, was used to amplify TCRbeta CDR3 regions from genomic DNA. The authors processed their data as follows. The number of nucleated cells in each sample was estimated by amplification of reference gene primers within the assay. Sequence reads were collapsed and filtered to measure the absolute abundance of every unique TCRbeta CDR3 rearrangement. Productive Simpson clonality was computed per sample as the square root of Simpson's diversity index over productive rearrangements. This immuneACCESS table, as held by TCRdb, lists in-frame sequences with V and J called but not all clones. Of the missing ones, under half trace to an unresolved V gene in checked studies; the others have no known cause. The DNA gave D and trimming, while V, J and clone size come from that table. Across this sample there are some 380,000 clones, with around 90% seen only once. Of the sample, 6.5% is held by the ten largest clones.

From the cysteine through the phenylalanine, the CDR3 covers 16 amino acids. Only the CDR3 region is kept as DNA, spanning 48 bases read in frame from base 1. V and J are truncated by 5 bases and 2 bases respectively, leaving an intervening sequence of 18 bases. CDR1 is given as SGHTA and CDR2 as FQGNSA, both from the germline V gene. The sequence joins TRBV7-2 to TRBJ1-1; TRBD1 is a weak D gene call, 6 bases matching. This TCR derives from a man aged 18 to 30 with active or convalescent COVID-19. The sequenced sample was peripheral blood. The CDR3 is CASSAQPGGHNTEAFF. The DNA sequence is as follows: TGTGCCAGCAGCGCCCAACCGGGGGGCCACAACACTGAAGCTTTCTTT.